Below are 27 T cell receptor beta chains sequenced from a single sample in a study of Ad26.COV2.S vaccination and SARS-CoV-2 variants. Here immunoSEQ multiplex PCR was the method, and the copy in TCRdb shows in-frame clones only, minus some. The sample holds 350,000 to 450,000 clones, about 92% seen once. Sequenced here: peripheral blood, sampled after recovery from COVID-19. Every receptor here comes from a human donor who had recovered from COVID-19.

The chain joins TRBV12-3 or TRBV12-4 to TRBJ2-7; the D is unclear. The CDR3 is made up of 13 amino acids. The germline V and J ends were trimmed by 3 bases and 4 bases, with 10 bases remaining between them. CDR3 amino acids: CASSFNQFYEQYF. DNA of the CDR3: TGTGCCAGCAGTTTCAATCAATTTTACGAGCAGTACTTC.

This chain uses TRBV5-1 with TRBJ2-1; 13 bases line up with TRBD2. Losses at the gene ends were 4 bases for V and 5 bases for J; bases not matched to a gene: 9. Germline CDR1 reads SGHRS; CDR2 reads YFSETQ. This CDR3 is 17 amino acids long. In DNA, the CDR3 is TGCGCCAGCAGCCTCGGGACTAGCGGGGAGATAAACAATGAGCAGTTCTTC. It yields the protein CASSLGTSGEINNEQFF.

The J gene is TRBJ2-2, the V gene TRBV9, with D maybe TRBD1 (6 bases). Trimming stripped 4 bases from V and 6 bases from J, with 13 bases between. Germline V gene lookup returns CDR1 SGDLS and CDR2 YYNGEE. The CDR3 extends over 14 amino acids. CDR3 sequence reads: CASSSRSGAGELFF. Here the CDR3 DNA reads TGTGCCAGCAGCTCGCGGTCAGGGGCCGGGGAGCTGTTTTTT.

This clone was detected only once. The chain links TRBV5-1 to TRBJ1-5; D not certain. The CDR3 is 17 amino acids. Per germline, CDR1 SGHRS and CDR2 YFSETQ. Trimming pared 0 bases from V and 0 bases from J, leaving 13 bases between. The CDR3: CASSLAPVQLSNQPQHF. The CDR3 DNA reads TGCGCCAGCAGCTTGGCCCCGGTACAGCTTAGCAATCAGCCCCAGCATTTT.

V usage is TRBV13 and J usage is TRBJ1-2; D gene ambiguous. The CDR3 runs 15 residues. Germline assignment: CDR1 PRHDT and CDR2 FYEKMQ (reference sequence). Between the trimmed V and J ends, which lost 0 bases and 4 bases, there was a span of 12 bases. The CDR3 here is CASSLGQPPLYGYTF. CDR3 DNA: TGTGCCAGCAGCTTAGGCCAGCCACCCCTCTATGGCTACACCTTC.

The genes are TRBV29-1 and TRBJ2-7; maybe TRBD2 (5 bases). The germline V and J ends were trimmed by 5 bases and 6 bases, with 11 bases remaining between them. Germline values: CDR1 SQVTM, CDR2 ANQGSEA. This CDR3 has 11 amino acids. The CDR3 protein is CSVHHGGEQYF. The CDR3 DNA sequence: TGCAGCGTTCACCACGGAGGCGAGCAGTACTTC.

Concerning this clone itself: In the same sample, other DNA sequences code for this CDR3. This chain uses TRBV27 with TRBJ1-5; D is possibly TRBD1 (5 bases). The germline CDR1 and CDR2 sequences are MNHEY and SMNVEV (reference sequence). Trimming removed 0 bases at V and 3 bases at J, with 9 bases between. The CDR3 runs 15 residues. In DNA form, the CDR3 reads TGTGCCAGCAGTTTATCGAGGGGCTCCAATCAGCCCCAGCATTTT. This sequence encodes CASSLSRGSNQPQHF.

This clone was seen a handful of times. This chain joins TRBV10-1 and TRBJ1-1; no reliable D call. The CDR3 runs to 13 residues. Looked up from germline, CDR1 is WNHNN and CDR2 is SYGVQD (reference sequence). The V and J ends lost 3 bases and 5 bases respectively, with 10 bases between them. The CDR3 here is CASSDGVTTEAFF. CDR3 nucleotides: TGCGCCAGCAGTGATGGGGTAACTACTGAAGCTTTCTTT.

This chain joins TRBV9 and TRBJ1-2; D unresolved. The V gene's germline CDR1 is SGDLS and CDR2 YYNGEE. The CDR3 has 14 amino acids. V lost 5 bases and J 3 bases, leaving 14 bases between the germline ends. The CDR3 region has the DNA TGTGCCAGCAGAGATACAAGGGAACACTATGGCTACACCTTC. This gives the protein CASRDTREHYGYTF.

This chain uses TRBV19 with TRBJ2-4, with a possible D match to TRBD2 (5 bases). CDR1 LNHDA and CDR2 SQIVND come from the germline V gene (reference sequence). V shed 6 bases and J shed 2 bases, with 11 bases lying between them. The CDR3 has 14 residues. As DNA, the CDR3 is TGTGCCAGTAGCCCAACCGGGACCAAAAACATTCAGTACTTC. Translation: CASSPTGTKNIQYF.

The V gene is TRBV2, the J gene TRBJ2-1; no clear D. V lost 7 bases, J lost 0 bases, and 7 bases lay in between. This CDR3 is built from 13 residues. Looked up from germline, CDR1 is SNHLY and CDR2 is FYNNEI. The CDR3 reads CASIVSSYNEQFF. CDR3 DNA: TGTGCCAGCATAGTCAGCTCCTACAATGAGCAGTTCTTC.

The CDR3 here is CASSATGTDGYTF. CDR3 nucleotides: TGTGCCAGTAGTGCGACAGGTACGGATGGCTACACCTTC. The J gene is TRBJ1-2, the V gene TRBV19, with a weak D call TRBD1 (6 bases). V gave up 5 bases and J gave up 6 bases, with 13 bases separating them. CDR3 length: 13 amino acids. CDR1 and CDR2 (germline): LNHDA, SQIVND (reference sequence).

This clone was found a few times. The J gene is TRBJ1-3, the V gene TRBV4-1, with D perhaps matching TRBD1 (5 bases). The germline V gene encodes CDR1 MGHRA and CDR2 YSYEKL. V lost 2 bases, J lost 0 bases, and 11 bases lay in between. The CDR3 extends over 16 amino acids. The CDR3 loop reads CASSQLPGHSGNTIYF. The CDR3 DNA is TGCGCCAGCAGCCAATTACCGGGGCACTCTGGAAACACCATATATTTT.

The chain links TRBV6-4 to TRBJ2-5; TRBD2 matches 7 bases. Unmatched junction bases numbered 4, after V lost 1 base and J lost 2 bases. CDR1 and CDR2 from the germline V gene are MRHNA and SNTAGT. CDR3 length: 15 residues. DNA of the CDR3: TGTGCCAGCAGTGACTGGACTAGTGCTCAAGAGACCCAGTACTTC. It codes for CASSDWTSAQETQYF.

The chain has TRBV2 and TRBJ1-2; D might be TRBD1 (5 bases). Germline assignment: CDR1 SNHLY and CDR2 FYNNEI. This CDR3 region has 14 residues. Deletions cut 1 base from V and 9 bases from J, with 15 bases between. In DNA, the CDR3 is TGTGCCAGCAGTGAAGGGACCGGGACCCTTAGCTACACCTTC. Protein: CASSEGTGTLSYTF.

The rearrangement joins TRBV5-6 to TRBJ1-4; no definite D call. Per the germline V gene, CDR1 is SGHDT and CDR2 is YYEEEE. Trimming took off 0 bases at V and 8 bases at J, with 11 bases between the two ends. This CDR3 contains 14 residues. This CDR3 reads CASSLGRTGEKLFF. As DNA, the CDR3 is TGTGCCAGCAGCTTGGGACGGACGGGGGAAAAACTGTTTTTT.

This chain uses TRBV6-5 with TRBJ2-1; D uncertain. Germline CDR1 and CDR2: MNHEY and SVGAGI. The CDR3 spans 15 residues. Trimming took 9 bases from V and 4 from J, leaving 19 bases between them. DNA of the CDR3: TGTGCCAGTGTAAGCACCCGGATCTTTTACAATGAGCAGTTCTTC. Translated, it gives CASVSTRIFYNEQFF.

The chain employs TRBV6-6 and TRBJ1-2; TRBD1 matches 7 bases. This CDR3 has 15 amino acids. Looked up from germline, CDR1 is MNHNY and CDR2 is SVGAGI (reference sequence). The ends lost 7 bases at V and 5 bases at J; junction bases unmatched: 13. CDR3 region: CASTIDQGVGYGYTF. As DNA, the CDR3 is TGTGCCAGCACGATCGATCAGGGGGTTGGGTATGGCTACACCTTC.

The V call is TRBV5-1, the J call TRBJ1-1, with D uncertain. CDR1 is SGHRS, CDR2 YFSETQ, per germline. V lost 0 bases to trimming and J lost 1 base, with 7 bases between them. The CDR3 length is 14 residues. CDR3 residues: CASSLVPGNTEAFF. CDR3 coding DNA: TGCGCCAGCAGCTTGGTACCGGGGAACACTGAAGCTTTCTTT.

CDR3: CASSVGGRTGELFF. The CDR3 DNA follows: TGTGCCAGCAGTGTAGGGGGTCGGACCGGGGAGCTGTTTTTT. The chain employs TRBV2 and TRBJ2-2; TRBD1 might be the D (6 bases). The CDR3 loop spans 14 amino acids. Germline values: CDR1 SNHLY, CDR2 FYNNEI. V lost 4 bases and J lost 5, with 11 bases in between.

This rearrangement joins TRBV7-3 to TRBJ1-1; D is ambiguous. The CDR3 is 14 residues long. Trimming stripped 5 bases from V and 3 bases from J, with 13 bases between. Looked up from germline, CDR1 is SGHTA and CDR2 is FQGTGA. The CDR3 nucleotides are TGTGCCAGCAGCCGATCCGGACGGGACACTGAAGCTTTCTTT. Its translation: CASSRSGRDTEAFF.

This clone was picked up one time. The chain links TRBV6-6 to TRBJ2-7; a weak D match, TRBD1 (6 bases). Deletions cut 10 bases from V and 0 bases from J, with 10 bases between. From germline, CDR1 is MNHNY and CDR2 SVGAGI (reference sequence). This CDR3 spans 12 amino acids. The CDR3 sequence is CAIQGHSYEQYF. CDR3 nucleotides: TGTGCCATACAGGGTCACTCCTACGAGCAGTACTTC.

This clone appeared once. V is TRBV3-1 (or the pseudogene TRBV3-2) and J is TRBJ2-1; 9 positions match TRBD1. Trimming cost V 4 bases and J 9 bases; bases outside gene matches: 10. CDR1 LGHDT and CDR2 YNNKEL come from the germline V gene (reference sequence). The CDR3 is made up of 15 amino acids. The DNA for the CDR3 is TGTGCCAGCAGCCTCTTCGGGACAGGGAGAGGTGAGCAGTTCTTC. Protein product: CASSLFGTGRGEQFF.

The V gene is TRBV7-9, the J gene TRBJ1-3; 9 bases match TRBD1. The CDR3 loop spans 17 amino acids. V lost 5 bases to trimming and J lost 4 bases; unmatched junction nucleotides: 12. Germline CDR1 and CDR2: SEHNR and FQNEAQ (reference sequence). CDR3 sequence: CASSDGQGFISGNTIYF. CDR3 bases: TGTGCCAGCAGCGACGGACAGGGGTTCATTTCGGGAAACACCATATATTTT.

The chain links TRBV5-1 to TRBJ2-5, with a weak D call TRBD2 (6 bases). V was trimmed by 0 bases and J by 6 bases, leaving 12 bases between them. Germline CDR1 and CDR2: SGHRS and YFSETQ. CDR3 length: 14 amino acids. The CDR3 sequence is CASSLEGGAKTQYF. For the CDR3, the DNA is TGCGCCAGCAGCTTGGAAGGAGGGGCGAAGACCCAGTACTTC.

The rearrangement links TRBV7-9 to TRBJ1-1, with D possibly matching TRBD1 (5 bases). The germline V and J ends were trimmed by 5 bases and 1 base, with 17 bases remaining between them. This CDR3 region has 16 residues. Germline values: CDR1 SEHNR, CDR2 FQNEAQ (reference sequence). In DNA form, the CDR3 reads TGTGCCAGCAGCCCCCCCAGGGAAGGGCCGAACACTGAAGCTTTCTTT. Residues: CASSPPREGPNTEAFF.

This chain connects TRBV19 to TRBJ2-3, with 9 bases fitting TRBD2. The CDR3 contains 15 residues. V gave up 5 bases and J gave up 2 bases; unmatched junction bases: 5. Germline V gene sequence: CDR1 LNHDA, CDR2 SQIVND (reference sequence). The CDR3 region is CASSAPSGITDTQYF. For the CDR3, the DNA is TGTGCCAGTAGTGCGCCTAGCGGGATCACAGATACGCAGTATTTT.